The following is a T cell receptor (beta chain) sequence with its context. Germline V gene lookup returns CDR1 SGHNT and CDR2 YYREEE (reference sequence). The CDR3 length is 15 residues. Trimming pared 0 bases from V and 4 bases from J, leaving 13 bases between. Assay: immunoSEQ multiplex PCR; the TCRdb copy retains only in-frame clones and omits some. The top ten clones hold under 4.5% of a sample with around 62,000 clones, 88% of them seen once. The entry originates in a study of chemoradiotherapy in HPV16-positive cancers. The input for sequencing was blood, taken from a patient who underwent chemoradiotherapy. The V and J genes are TRBV5-4 and TRBJ1-1, with D possibly being TRBD1 (5 bases). The sequence came from a human donor with HPV-associated anogenital cancer. CDR3 DNA sequence: TGTGCCAGCAGCTTGGCGCCAGGGTTTCCCACTGAAGCTTTCTTT. Encoded protein: CASSLAPGFPTEAFF.